This entry features one T cell receptor beta chain sequence. The antigen is undetermined. The CDR3 is 13 residues long. The V gene lost 7 bases and the J gene lost 9 bases, with 19 bases spanning the gap. Germline-derived CDR1 and CDR2 are DFQATT and SNEGSKA (reference sequence). These data originate in a study of CD8 T cells in ankylosing spondylitis. The study's findings and limits: There was reportedly significant enrichment of clones that were disease-linked in matched ankylosing spondylitis synovial fluid. Among TCR beta sequences, a motif of roughly 8 highly homologous variants appeared characteristic of ankylosing spondylitis blood.

Using quantitative 5'-RACE with molecular barcodes, the authors made TCR beta libraries. Using its own MiXCR run on the 5' RACE reads, TCRdb lists one record per CDR3 protein. The sample lists 450,000 to 550,000 distinct CDR3 sequences; approximately 5.3% were seen once. The sample comprised blood, either unsorted or a sorted T cell fraction (not recorded which). The TCR sequence derives from a male donor with ankylosing spondylitis. V and J are TRBV20-1 and TRBJ1-3; possible D gene TRBD1, 6 bases. The CDR3 loop reads CSGKPTGISTIYF. For the CDR3, the DNA is TGCAGTGGCAAGCCTACAGGGATCAGCACCATATATTTT.